Below, 5 T cell receptor beta chains from the same sample are listed, as sequenced in a study of patients and donors after allogeneic stem cell transplantation. One entry per CDR3 protein, called by TCRdb with MiXCR from the RT-PCR reads. The data contain a few hundred thousand distinct CDR3 sequences, 13% to 15% of them singletons. The specimen was blood, either unsorted or a sorted T cell fraction (not recorded which). The receptors were sampled from a human donor who was either an allogeneic HSCT recipient or a stem cell or donor lymphocyte infusion donor (not recorded which). It is not recorded whose cells these are; they may come from a transplant donor.

This sequence joins TRBV30 and TRBJ1-1; 7 positions match TRBD1. V gave up 4 bases and J gave up 4 bases; unmatched junction bases: 6. This CDR3 spans 13 amino acids. Germline CDR1 GTSNPN, CDR2 SVGIG (reference sequence). CDR3 sequence (DNA): TGTGCCTGGACCAGACAGGGTAGCACTGAAGCTTTCTTT. It yields the protein CAWTRQGSTEAFF. The full variable domain, with the rest looked up from reference TRBV30 and TRBJ1-1, is SQTIHQWPATLVQPVGSPLSLECTVEGTSNPNLYWYRQAAGRGLQLLFYSVGIGQISSEVPQNLSASRPQDRQFILSSKKLLLSDSGFYLCAWTRQGSTEAFFGQGTRLTVV.

The V call is TRBV6-1, the J call TRBJ2-3; D ambiguous. Germline CDR1 and CDR2: MNHNS and SASEGT. The V gene lost 10 bases and the J gene lost 0 bases, with 17 bases spanning the gap. This CDR3 is built from 15 residues. The CDR3 loop reads CATRNSDSSTDTQYF. The CDR3 DNA sequence: TGTGCCACAAGAAACAGCGATTCTAGCACAGATACGCAGTATTTT.

The DNA for the CDR3 is TGTGCCAGCAGCTCTAGCCTGACAAGGCAAGAGACCCAGTACTTC. Encoded protein: CASSSSLTRQETQYF. This chain connects TRBV7-2 to TRBJ2-5; the D gene is possibly TRBD2 (5 bases). CDR1 and CDR2 from the germline V gene are SGHTA and FQGNSA. CDR3 size: 15 residues. Between the trimmed V and J ends, which lost 4 bases and 2 bases, there was a span of 14 bases.

In this sample, this clonotype turned up once. This chain uses TRBV24-1 with TRBJ2-2, with 8 bases identical to TRBD2. Germline values: CDR1 KGHDR, CDR2 SFDVKD. This CDR3 contains 15 residues. After removal of 9 bases from V and 1 base from J, the junction contained 6 bases not matched to a gene. The CDR3 loop is CATRGGDRNTGELFF. The CDR3 coding sequence is TGTGCCACCCGGGGGGGGGACCGGAACACCGGGGAGCTGTTTTTT.

The J gene is TRBJ2-3, the V gene TRBV27, with 7 bases identical to TRBD1. The V gene's germline CDR1 is MNHEY and CDR2 SMNVEV (reference sequence). The CDR3 is 14 amino acids. V shed 4 bases and J 4 bases; nucleotides not matched to a gene: 5. In DNA, the CDR3 is TGTGCCAGCAGTTCCAGGGGGTTTGCAGATACGCAGTATTTT. Its translation: CASSSRGFADTQYF.